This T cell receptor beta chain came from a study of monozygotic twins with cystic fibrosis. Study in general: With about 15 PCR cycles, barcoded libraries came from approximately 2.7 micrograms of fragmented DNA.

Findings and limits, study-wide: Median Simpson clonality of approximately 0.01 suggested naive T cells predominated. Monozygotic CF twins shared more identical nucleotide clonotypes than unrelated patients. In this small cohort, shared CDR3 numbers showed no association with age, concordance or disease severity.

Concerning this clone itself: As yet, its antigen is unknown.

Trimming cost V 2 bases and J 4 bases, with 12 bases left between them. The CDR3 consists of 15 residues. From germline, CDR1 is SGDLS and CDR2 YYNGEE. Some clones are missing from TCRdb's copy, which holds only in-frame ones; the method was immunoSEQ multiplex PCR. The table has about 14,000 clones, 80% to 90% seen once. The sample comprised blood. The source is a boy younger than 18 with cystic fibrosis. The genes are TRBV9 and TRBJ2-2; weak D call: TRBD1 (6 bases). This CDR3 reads CASSVEQGTTGELFF. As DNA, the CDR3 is TGTGCCAGCAGCGTGGAGCAGGGGACCACCGGGGAGCTGTTTTTT. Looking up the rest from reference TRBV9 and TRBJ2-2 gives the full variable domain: DSGVTQTPKHLITATGQRVTLRCSPRSGDLSVYWYQQSLDQGLQFLIQYYNGEERAKGNILERFSAQQFPDLHSELNLSSLELGDSALYFCASSVEQGTTGELFFGEGSRLTVL.